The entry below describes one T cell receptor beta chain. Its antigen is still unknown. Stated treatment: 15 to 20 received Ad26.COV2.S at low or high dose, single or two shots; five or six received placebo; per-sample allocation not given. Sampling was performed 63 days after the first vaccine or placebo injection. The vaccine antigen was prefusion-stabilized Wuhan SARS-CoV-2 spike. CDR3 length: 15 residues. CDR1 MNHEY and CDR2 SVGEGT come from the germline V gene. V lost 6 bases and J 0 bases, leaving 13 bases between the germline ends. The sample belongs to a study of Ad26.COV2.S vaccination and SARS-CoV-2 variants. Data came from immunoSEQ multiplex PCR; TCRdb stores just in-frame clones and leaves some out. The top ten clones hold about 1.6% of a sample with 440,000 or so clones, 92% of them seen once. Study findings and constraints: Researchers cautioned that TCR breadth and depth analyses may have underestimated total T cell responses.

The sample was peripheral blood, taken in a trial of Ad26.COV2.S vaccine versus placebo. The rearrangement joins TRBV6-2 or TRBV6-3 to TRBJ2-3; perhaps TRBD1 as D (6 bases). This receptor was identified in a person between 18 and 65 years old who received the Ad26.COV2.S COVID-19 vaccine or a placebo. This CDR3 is CASSETGHSTDTQYF. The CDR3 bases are TGTGCCAGCAGCGAAACAGGGCACAGCACAGATACGCAGTATTTT.